This T cell receptor beta chain was sequenced in a study of CD8+CD57+ T cells in acquired aplastic anemia. Overall study results and limits: About 28 sequences, all CD8+ CDR3, were shared between patients and controls. Patients and controls were not found to differ significantly in CD8+ Simpson's diversity.

Profiling of TCR beta VDJ combinations and CDR3 sequences used genomic DNA as template. TCRdb recomputed calls from the reads with MiXCR, one row per CDR3 protein. The table records 200,000 or so distinct CDR3 sequences, about three fifths of them present only once. Concerning this clonotype: The antigen is undetermined.

Germline V gives CDR1 SGHDT, CDR2 YYEEEE. Trimming took off 4 bases at V and 11 bases at J, with 16 bases between the two ends. The CDR3 length is 13 residues. This chain links TRBV5-6 with TRBJ1-5; no clear D. The receptor comes from a human donor with severe aplastic anemia or a healthy control (not recorded which). The sequencing input was sorted CD4+, CD8+, or CD8+CD57+ T cells (not recorded which) from PBMCs. The CDR3 region is CASSPGLVETQHF. CDR3 nucleotides: TGTGCCAGCAGCCCAGGACTAGTAGAGACCCAGCATTTT.